Below are 9 T cell receptor beta chains sequenced from a single sample in a study of T cells in Graves' hyperthyroidism and ophthalmopathy. Regions amplified from RNA transcripts were the TCR beta CDR3 regions. In the first-round RT-PCR of the TCR CDR3, the HTBI primer set was used. Each CDR3 protein is one row after TCRdb ran MiXCR on the multiplex PCR reads. This sample has fewer than 850,000 distinct CDR3 sequences, with around 16% found just once. Source material: blood. The receptors derive from a man aged 50 to 59 with Graves' hyperthyroidism.

There are a few counts of this clonotype. This chain connects TRBV20-1 to TRBJ1-3; possible D gene TRBD1, 5 bases. V was shortened by 0 bases and J by 0 bases, with 21 bases between the two germline ends. CDR1 is DFQATT and CDR2 is SNEGSKA in the germline V gene (reference sequence). CDR3 length equals 19 residues. Here the CDR3 DNA reads TGCAGTGCTAGAGATTGGGGTTGGTTGGGAGACAGCTCTGGAAACACCATATATTTT. Protein: CSARDWGWLGDSSGNTIYF.

The V gene is TRBV19, the J gene TRBJ2-2, with 7 bases fitting TRBD2. CDR1 is LNHDA, CDR2 SQIVND, per germline (reference sequence). This CDR3 contains 16 residues. Trimming took 7 bases from V and 3 from J; bases not matched to a gene: 11. CDR3 sequence (DNA): TGTGCCAGTAATGCGGGAGCGGGGTTATACACCGGGGAGCTGTTTTTT. This gives the protein CASNAGAGLYTGELFF.

At least ten counts were recorded for this clonotype. The chain carries TRBV14 and TRBJ2-3; tentatively, D is TRBD2 (5 bases). V was clipped by 0 bases and J by 4 bases, with 14 bases between them. The CDR3 spans 16 residues. The germline gives CDR1 SGHDN, CDR2 FVKESK. CDR3 DNA: TGTGCCAGCAGCCAAGAATCCCTAGTGAGGGCAGATACGCAGTATTTT. Its translation is CASSQESLVRADTQYF.

In its sample, this clonotype was seen many times. This sequence joins TRBV30 and TRBJ2-5; D unclear. CDR1 is GTSNPN, CDR2 SVGIG, per germline (reference sequence). This CDR3 is built from 18 residues. Trimming took off 0 bases at V and 2 bases at J, with 22 bases between the two ends. The CDR3 reads CAWSVLVRWDEGQETQYF. DNA for the CDR3: TGTGCCTGGAGTGTACTGGTTAGGTGGGATGAAGGACAAGAGACCCAGTACTTC.

The chain recombines TRBV3-1 with TRBJ1-4, with 7 bases lining up with TRBD1. Germline V gene sequence: CDR1 LGHDT, CDR2 YNNKEL (reference sequence). This CDR3 has 14 amino acids. V shed 6 bases, J shed 5 bases, and the junction held 6 bases outside the gene matches. DNA of the CDR3: TGTGCCAGCAGTAGACAGGGCCCAAATGAAAAACTGTTTTTT. Protein sequence: CASSRQGPNEKLFF.

The chain couples TRBV11-2 to TRBJ2-5; D not certain. V was trimmed by 2 bases and J by 5 bases, leaving 18 bases between them. The CDR3 sequence is 16 residues long. Germline CDR1 SGHAT, CDR2 FQNNGV. The CDR3 DNA reads as TGTGCCAGCAGCTTATTGGTCCCCGGCGGTCACGAGACCCAGTACTTC. Encoded protein: CASSLLVPGGHETQYF.

This clonotype was counted only a few times. This rearrangement joins TRBV7-9 to TRBJ1-4; 8 bases match TRBD1. Germline V gene data show CDR1 as SEHNR and CDR2 as FQNEAQ (reference sequence). This CDR3 is 16 amino acids long. J was trimmed by 8 bases and V by 8 bases; bases with no gene match: 16. This CDR3 reads CASGMSDRGMGEKLFF. In DNA, the CDR3 is TGTGCCAGCGGAATGTCTGACAGGGGTATGGGGGAAAAACTGTTTTTT.

This clonotype appeared a few times. The rearrangement uses TRBV24-1 and TRBJ2-1, with D perhaps assigned TRBD1 or TRBD2 (5 bases each). V was shortened by 5 bases and J by 7 bases, with 11 bases between the two germline ends. Germline V gene sequence: CDR1 KGHDR, CDR2 SFDVKD. The CDR3 covers 13 residues. The CDR3 nucleotides are TGTGCCACCAGTGCGAGGGGTCGGAATGAGCAGTTCTTC. This encodes CATSARGRNEQFF.

This clonotype was detected a few times. This chain uses TRBV5-1 with TRBJ1-2; TRBD1 aligns across 8 bases. V was clipped by 0 bases and J by 6 bases; unmatched bases: 13. Germline V gene data show CDR1 as SGHRS and CDR2 as YFSETQ. The CDR3 has 17 residues. DNA of the CDR3: TGCGCCAGCAGCTTGGCCTCCGGGACAGGCAATGTCCATGGCTACACCTTC. Its protein product is CASSLASGTGNVHGYTF.